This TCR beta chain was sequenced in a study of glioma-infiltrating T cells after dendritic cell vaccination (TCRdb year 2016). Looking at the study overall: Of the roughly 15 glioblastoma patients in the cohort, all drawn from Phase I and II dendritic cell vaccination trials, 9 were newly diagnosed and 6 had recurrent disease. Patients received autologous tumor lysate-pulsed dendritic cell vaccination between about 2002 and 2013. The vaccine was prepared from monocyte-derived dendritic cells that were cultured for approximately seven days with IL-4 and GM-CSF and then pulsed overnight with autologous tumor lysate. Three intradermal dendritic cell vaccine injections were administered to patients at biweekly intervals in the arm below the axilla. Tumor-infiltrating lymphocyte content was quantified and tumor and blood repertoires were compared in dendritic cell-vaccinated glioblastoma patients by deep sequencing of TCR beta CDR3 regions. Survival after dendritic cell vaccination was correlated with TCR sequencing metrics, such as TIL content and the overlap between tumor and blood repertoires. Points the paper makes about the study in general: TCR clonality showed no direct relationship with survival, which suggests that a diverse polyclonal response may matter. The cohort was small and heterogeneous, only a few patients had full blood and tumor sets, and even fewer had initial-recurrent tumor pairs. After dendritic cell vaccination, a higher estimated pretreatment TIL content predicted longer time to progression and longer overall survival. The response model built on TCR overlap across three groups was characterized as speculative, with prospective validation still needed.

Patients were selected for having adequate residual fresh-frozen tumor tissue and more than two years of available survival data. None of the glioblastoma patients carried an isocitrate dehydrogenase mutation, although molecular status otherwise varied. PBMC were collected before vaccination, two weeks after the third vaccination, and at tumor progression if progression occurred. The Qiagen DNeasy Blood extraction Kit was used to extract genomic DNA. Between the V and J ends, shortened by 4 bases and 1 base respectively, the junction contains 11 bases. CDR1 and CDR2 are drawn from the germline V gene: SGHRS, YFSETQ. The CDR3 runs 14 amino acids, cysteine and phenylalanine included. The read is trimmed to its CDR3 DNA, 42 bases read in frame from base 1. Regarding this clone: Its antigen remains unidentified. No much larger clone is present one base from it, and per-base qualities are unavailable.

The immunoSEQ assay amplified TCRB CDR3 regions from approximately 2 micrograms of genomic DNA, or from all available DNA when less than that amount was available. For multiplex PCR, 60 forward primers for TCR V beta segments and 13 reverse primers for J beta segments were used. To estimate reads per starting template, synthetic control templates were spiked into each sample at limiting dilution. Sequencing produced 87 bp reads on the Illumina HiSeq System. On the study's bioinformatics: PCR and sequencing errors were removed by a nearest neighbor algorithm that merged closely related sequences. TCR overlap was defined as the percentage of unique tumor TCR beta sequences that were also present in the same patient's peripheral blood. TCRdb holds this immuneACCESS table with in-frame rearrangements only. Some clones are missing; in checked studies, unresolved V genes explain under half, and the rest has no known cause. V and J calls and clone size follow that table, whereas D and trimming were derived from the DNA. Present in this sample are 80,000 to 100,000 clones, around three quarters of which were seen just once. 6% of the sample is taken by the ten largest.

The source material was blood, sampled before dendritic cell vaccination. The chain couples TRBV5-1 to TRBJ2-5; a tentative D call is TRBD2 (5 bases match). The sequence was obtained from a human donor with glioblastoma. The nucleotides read TGCGCCAGCAGCCTAGCTAGGGCCCAAGAGACCCAGTACTTC. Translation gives CASSLARAQETQYF.